These 13 T cell receptor beta chains were sequenced from one sample in a study of cytomegalovirus exposure and HLA in healthy donors. The PCR had 60 Vbeta and 13 Jbeta primers. Assay used: immunoSEQ multiplex PCR; TCRdb lists only in-frame clones, some missing. Among roughly 140,000 clones listed, around 83% were seen once. What was sequenced was PBMCs. These receptors all come from a man aged 35 to 55 in good health and CMV-seropositive.

The chain links TRBV6-1 to TRBJ1-1, with D unclear. The CDR3 length is 13 residues. V gave up 6 bases and J gave up 1 base, with 9 bases separating them. The germline V gene encodes CDR1 MNHNS and CDR2 SASEGT. CDR3 in amino acids: CASSTIPNTEAFF. The CDR3 coding sequence is TGTGCCAGCAGCACTATCCCGAACACTGAAGCTTTCTTT.

The chain has TRBV5-1 and TRBJ2-5; 11 positions agree with TRBD1. The junction had 11 bases not matched to a gene; V was cut back by 8 bases and J by 5 bases. Germline values: CDR1 SGHRS, CDR2 YFSETQ. The CDR3 spans 15 residues. The CDR3 sequence is CASVDGQGARETQYF. In nucleotides, the CDR3 is TGCGCCAGTGTAGACGGACAGGGGGCACGGGAGACCCAGTACTTC. Looking up the rest from reference TRBV5-1 and TRBJ2-5 gives the full variable domain: KAGVTQTPRYLIKTRGQQVTLSCSPISGHRSVSWYQQTPGQGLQFLFEYFSETQRNKGNFPGRFSGRQFSNSRSEMNVSTLELGDSALYLCASVDGQGARETQYFGPGTRLLVL.

This sequence joins TRBV19 and TRBJ1-5; 9 positions agree with TRBD1. Germline V gives CDR1 LNHDA, CDR2 SQIVND (reference sequence). This CDR3 is built from 15 residues. J lost 1 base, V lost 6 bases, and 4 bases had no gene match. CDR3 sequence (DNA): TGTGCCAGTAGGATGGGACAGGGAAGCAATCAGCCCCAGCATTTT. Translation gives CASRMGQGSNQPQHF.

V gene TRBV5-6 combines with J gene TRBJ1-5; D might be TRBD1 (5 bases). CDR1 and CDR2 (germline): SGHDT, YYEEEE. V was shortened by 1 base and J by 7 bases, with 21 bases between the two germline ends. CDR3 length: 17 residues. DNA of the CDR3: TGTGCCAGCAGCTTGAATAAGGGGCCCACGGGTGGCCAGCCCCAGCATTTT. Translating it yields CASSLNKGPTGGQPQHF.

This rearrangement joins TRBV9 to TRBJ1-2; 8 nucleotides align to TRBD1. Unmatched junction bases numbered 12, after V lost 5 bases and J lost 3 bases. This CDR3 has 16 residues. Germline CDR1 and CDR2: SGDLS and YYNGEE. The CDR3 loop is CASRFYQGAQDYGYTF. CDR3 DNA: TGTGCCAGCAGGTTTTACCAGGGGGCGCAGGACTATGGCTACACCTTC.

This clone has a single count. The chain carries TRBV9 and TRBJ2-3, with 10 positions matching TRBD2. V was clipped by 0 bases and J by 4 bases; unmatched bases: 8. Germline CDR1 reads SGDLS; CDR2 reads YYNGEE. This CDR3 is built from 17 residues. The CDR3 nucleotides read TGTGCCAGCAGCGTAGCTCCCCCTAGCGGGAGATCAGATACGCAGTATTTT. Translating gives CASSVAPPSGRSDTQYF.

This CDR3 is CASSQGANTGELFF. CDR3 bases: TGTGCCAGCAGCCAGGGGGCGAACACCGGGGAGCTGTTTTTT. This chain connects TRBV7-3 to TRBJ2-2; 7 bases agree with TRBD1. Germline V gene data show CDR1 as SGHTA and CDR2 as FQGTGA. The CDR3 is 14 amino acids. Trimming took 5 bases from V and 0 from J; bases not matched to a gene: 0.

This sequence joins TRBV9 and TRBJ2-2, with 11 positions matching TRBD2. The germline V gene encodes CDR1 SGDLS and CDR2 YYNGEE. The CDR3 extends over 17 amino acids. Unmatched junction bases numbered 3, after V lost 1 base and J lost 1 base. In DNA, the CDR3 is TGTGCCAGCAGCGTAATAGCGGGAGGGATGAACACCGGGGAGCTGTTTTTT. This gives the protein CASSVIAGGMNTGELFF.

J is TRBJ1-3 and V is TRBV2, with D possibly matching TRBD1 (6 bases). The CDR3 length is 14 residues. Germline V gene data show CDR1 as SNHLY and CDR2 as FYNNEI. Trimming took 8 bases from V and 3 from J, leaving 14 bases between them. The CDR3: CASHRVVGGNTIYF. The CDR3 nucleotides are TGTGCCAGCCACAGGGTAGTGGGTGGAAACACCATATATTTT.

The V gene is TRBV6-4, the J gene TRBJ2-3; maybe TRBD2 (6 bases). This CDR3 region has 13 residues. V shed 8 bases and J shed 2 bases, with 11 bases lying between them. Germline V lookup: CDR1 MRHNA, CDR2 SNTAGT. CDR3 DNA: TGTGCCAGCGGAAGGGACTTCACAGATACGCAGTATTTT. Translated, it gives CASGRDFTDTQYF.

V is TRBV9 and J is TRBJ2-1; D unclear. With 4 bases removed from V and 8 bases from J, the gap between germline ends came to 10 bases. The germline V gene encodes CDR1 SGDLS and CDR2 YYNGEE. This CDR3 contains 12 residues. CDR3 region: CASSPIKHEQFF. The CDR3 DNA sequence: TGTGCCAGCAGCCCCATTAAGCATGAGCAGTTCTTC.

This chain connects TRBV7-8 to TRBJ2-7, with 10 bases identical to TRBD2. This CDR3 has 15 amino acids. Losses at the gene ends were 3 bases for V and 7 bases for J; bases not matched to a gene: 9. Germline CDR1 SGHVS, CDR2 FQNEAQ. DNA for the CDR3: TGTGCCAGCAGCTTTAGCGGGGGGCCCGCCGAGGAGCAGTACTTC. Translation gives CASSFSGGPAEEQYF.

Notes on this clone: The same CDR3 is also encoded by other DNA sequences in this sample. The V and J genes are TRBV9 and TRBJ1-2, with 8 bases lining up with TRBD1. V lost 0 bases and J lost 0; bases outside the gene matches: 1. CDR3 length: 15 residues. The germline V gene has CDR1 SGDLS and CDR2 YYNGEE. This CDR3 is CASSVATGANYGYTF. As DNA, the CDR3 is TGTGCCAGCAGCGTAGCGACAGGGGCTAACTATGGCTACACCTTC.